The entry below gives a single T cell receptor (beta chain) sequence along with its context. Its antigen is unknown. These data belong to a study of shared clonotypes between healthy human individuals. Whole-study results and caveats: Some clonotypes were shared by all four sorted-subset donors, while others were not shared. The non-shared ones had lower generation probabilities than the shared ones. It was the few donors that limited the genetic and exposure-history diversity represented.

Germline-derived CDR1 and CDR2 are GTSNPN and SVGIG (reference sequence). This CDR3 has 14 residues. The V end was cut by 0 bases, the J end by 3 bases, with 9 bases between. This table comes from immunoSEQ multiplex PCR, and its TCRdb copy is limited to in-frame clones, with some not included. Among about 2 million clones, roughly 95% were seen once, and the ten largest hold approximately 1%. CD45RO negativity and positive selection for CCR7 defined naive CD8 cells, a population that excluded terminally differentiated effector memory CD45RA+ cells. The sample comprised naive CD8+ T cells sorted from blood. The clonotype was recovered from a man younger than 35 in good health. This chain links TRBV30 with TRBJ2-1, with D perhaps TRBD1 or TRBD2 (5 bases each). The DNA of the CDR3 is TGTGCCTGGAGTGTGGGGGAATACTACAATGAGCAGTTCTTC. This sequence encodes CAWSVGEYYNEQFF.